A single sample gave rise to the 3 T cell receptor beta chains below, sequenced in a study of patients and donors after allogeneic stem cell transplantation. TCRdb re-analysed the RT-PCR reads in MiXCR, keeping a single row per CDR3 protein. The data hold some 150,000 distinct CDR3 sequences, with about two fifths observed a single time. Material for sequencing was blood, either unsorted or a sorted T cell fraction (not recorded which). These TCRs come from a human donor who was either an allogeneic HSCT recipient or a stem cell or donor lymphocyte infusion donor (not recorded which). It is not recorded whose cells these are; they may come from a transplant donor.

This chain links TRBV7-9 with TRBJ2-1; the match to TRBD1 covers 8 bases. There are 17 residues in the CDR3. CDR1 SEHNR and CDR2 FQNEAQ come from the germline V gene (reference sequence). V shed 2 bases and J 3 bases; nucleotides not matched to a gene: 9. CDR3 sequence (DNA): TGTGCCAGCAGCTTAACTCTGAGGACAGGGATCTACAATGAGCAGTTCTTC. This translates into CASSLTLRTGIYNEQFF.

The chain couples TRBV14 to TRBJ2-3; 10 nucleotides line up with TRBD2. The CDR3 contains 14 residues. Looked up from germline, CDR1 is SGHDN and CDR2 is FVKESK. J lost 4 bases, V lost 6 bases, and 4 bases had no gene match. The CDR3 is CASRASGGSDTQYF. The CDR3 DNA reads as TGTGCCAGCAGAGCTAGCGGGGGTTCAGATACGCAGTATTTT.

This clonotype came up a few times. The chain links TRBV6-5 to TRBJ1-1; no clear D. V lost 0 bases and J 0 bases, leaving 8 bases between the germline ends. CDR1 and CDR2 (germline): MNHEY, SVGAGI. The CDR3 is 15 amino acids. The CDR3 DNA reads as TGTGCCAGCAGTTACTCGTCCGCGATGAACACTGAAGCTTTCTTT. Its protein product is CASSYSSAMNTEAFF.